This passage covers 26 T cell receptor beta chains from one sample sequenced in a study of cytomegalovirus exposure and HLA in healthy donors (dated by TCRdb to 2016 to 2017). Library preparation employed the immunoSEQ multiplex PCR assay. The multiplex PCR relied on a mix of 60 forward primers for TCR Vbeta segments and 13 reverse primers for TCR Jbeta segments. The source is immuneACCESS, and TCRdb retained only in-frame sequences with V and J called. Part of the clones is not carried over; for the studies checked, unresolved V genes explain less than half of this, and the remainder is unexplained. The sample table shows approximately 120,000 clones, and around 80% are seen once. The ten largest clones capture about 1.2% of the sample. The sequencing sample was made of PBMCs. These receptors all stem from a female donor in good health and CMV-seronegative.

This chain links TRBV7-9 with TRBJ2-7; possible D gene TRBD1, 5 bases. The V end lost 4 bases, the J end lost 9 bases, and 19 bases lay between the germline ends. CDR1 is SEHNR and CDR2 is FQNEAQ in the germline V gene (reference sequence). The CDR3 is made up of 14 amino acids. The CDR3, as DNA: TGTGCCAGCAGCTCATTGCAGAAAGGGGCTCCGCAGTACTTC. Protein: CASSSLQKGAPQYF.

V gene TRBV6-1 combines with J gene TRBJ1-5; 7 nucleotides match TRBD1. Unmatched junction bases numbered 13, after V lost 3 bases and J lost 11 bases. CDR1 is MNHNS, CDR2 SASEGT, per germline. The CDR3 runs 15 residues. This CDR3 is CASSERTGVPHAQHF. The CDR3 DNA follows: TGTGCCAGCAGTGAGAGGACAGGTGTCCCTCATGCCCAGCATTTT.

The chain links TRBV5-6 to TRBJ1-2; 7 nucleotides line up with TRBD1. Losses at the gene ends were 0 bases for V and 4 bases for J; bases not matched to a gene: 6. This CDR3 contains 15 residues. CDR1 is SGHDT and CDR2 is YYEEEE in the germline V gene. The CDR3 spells CASSLGTGTVYGYTF. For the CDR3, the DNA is TGTGCCAGCAGCTTGGGTACGGGGACAGTCTATGGCTACACCTTC.

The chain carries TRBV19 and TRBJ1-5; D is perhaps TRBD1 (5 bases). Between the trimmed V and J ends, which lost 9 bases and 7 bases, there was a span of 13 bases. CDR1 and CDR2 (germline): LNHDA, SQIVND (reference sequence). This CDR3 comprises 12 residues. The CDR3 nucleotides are TGTGCCAGCCAGGGTCTCCGGCAGCCCCAGCATTTT. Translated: CASQGLRQPQHF.

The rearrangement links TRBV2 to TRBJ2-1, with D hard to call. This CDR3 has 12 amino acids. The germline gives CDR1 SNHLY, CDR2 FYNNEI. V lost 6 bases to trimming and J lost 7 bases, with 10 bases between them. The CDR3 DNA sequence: TGTGCCAGCAGCCTCTCCGGGAATGAGCAGTTCTTC. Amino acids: CASSLSGNEQFF.

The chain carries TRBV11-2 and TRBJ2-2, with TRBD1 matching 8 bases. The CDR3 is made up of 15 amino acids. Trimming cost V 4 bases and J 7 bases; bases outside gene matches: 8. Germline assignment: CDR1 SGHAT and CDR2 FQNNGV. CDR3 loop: CASSSNRGKIGELFF. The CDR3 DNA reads TGTGCCAGCAGCTCGAACAGGGGGAAAATCGGGGAGCTGTTTTTT. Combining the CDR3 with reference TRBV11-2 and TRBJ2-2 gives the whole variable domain EAGVAQSPRYKIIEKRQSVAFWCNPISGHATLYWYQQILGQGPKLLIQFQNNGVVDDSQLPKDRFSAERLKGVDSTLKIQPAKLEDSAVYLCASSSNRGKIGELFFGEGSRLTVL.

The CDR3 sequence is CASSQEQMNTEAFF. CDR3 coding DNA: TGCGCCAGCAGCCAAGAGCAGATGAACACTGAAGCTTTCTTT. V and J are TRBV4-1 and TRBJ1-1; D not certain. V was trimmed by 0 bases and J by 0 bases, leaving 5 bases between them. The CDR3 covers 14 residues. Germline V lookup: CDR1 MGHRA, CDR2 YSYEKL.

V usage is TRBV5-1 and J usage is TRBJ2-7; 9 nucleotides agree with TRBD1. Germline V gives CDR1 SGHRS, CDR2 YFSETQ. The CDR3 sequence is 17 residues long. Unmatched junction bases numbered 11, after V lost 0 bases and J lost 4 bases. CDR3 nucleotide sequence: TGCGCCAGCAGCTTGGCCAATACCCGGGACAGGGTGTACGAGCAGTACTTC. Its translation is CASSLANTRDRVYEQYF.

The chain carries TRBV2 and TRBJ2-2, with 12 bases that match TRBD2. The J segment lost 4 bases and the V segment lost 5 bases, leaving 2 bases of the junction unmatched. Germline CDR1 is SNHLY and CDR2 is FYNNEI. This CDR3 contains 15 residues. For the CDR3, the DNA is TGTGCCAGCAGTCCGGGACTAGCGGGCACCGGGGAGCTGTTTTTT. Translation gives CASSPGLAGTGELFF.

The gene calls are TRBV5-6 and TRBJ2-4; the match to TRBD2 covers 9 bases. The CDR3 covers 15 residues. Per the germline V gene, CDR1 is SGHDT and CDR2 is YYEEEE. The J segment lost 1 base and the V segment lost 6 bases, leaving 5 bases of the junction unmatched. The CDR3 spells CASTVAGVAKNIQYF. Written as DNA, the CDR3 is TGTGCCAGCACCGTAGCGGGAGTGGCCAAAAACATTCAGTACTTC.

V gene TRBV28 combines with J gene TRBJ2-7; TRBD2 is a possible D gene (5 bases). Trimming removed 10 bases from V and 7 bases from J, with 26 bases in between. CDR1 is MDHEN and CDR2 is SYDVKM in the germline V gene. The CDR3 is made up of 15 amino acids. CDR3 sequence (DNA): TGTGCCATCTCCATTGGACTCGCCGGATCGGTTGAGCAGTACTTC. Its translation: CAISIGLAGSVEQYF. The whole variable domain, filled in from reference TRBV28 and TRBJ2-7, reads DVKVTQSSRYLVKRTGEKVFLECVQDMDHENMFWYRQDPGLGLRLIYFSYDVKMKEKGDIPEGYSVSREKKERFSLILESASTNQTSMYLCAISIGLAGSVEQYFGPGTRLTVT.

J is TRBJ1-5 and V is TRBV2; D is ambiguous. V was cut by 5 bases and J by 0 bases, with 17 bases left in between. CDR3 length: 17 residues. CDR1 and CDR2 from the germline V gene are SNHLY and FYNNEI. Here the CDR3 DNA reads TGTGCCAGCAGTCGAACGTTCTCTGCCTATAGCAATCAGCCCCAGCATTTT. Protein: CASSRTFSAYSNQPQHF.

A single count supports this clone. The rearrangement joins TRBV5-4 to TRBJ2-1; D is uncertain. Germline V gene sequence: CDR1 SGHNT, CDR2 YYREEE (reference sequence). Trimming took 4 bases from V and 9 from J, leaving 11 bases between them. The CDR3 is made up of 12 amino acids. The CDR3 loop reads CASSDTVAEQFF. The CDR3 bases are TGTGCCAGCAGCGATACTGTTGCTGAGCAGTTCTTC.

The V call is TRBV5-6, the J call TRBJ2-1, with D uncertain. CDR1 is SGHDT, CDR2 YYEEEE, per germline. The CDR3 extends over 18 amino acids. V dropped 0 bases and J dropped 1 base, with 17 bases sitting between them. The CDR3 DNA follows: TGTGCCAGCAGCTTGGCCCTTGGTAGCCCGTCTTCCTACAATGAGCAGTTCTTC. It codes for CASSLALGSPSSYNEQFF.

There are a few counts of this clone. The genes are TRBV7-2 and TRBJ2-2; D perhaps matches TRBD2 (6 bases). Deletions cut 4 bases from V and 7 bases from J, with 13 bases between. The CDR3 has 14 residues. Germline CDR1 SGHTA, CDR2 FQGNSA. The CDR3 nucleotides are TGTGCCAGCAGCTCCCGTGGGAGGAACGGGGAGCTGTTTTTT. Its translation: CASSSRGRNGELFF.

Here the CDR3 DNA reads TGTGCCAGCACCCGAGGAAATGAGCAGTTCTTC. Translated, it gives CASTRGNEQFF. This chain links TRBV6-6 with TRBJ2-1, with no clear D. The CDR3 runs 11 residues. Germline assignment: CDR1 MNHNY and CDR2 SVGAGI (reference sequence). Trimming cost V 7 bases and J 7 bases, with 8 bases left between them.

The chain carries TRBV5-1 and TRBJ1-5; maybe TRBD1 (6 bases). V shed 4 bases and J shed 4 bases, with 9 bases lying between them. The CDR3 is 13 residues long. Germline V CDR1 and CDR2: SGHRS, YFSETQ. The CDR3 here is CASSQQGNQPQHF. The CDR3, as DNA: TGCGCCAGCAGCCAACAGGGAAATCAGCCCCAGCATTTT. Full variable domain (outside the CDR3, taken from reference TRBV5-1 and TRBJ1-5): KAGVTQTPRYLIKTRGQQVTLSCSPISGHRSVSWYQQTPGQGLQFLFEYFSETQRNKGNFPGRFSGRQFSNSRSEMNVSTLELGDSALYLCASSQQGNQPQHFGDGTRLSIL.

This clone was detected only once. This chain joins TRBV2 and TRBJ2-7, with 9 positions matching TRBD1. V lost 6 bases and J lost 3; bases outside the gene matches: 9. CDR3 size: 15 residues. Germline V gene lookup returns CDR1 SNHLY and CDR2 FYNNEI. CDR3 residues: CASRDTGTGIYEQYF. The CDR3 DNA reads TGTGCCAGCAGGGACACCGGGACAGGGATCTACGAGCAGTACTTC.

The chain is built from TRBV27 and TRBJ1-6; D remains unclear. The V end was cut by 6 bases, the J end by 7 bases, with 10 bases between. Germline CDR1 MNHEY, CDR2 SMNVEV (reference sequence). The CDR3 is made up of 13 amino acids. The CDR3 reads CASRGSGNSPLHF. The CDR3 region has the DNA TGTGCCAGCAGGGGCAGTGGAAATTCACCCCTCCACTTT.

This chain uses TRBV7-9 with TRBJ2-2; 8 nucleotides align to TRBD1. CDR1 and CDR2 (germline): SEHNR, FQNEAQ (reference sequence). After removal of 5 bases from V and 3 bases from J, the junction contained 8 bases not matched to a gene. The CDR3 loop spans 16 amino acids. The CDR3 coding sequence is TGTGCCAGCAGCCCACGTCGGACAGGGTACACCGGGGAGCTGTTTTTT. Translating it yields CASSPRRTGYTGELFF. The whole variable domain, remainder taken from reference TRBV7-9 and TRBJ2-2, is DTGVSQNPRHKITKRGQNVTFRCDPISEHNRLYWYRQTLGQGPEFLTYFQNEAQLEKSRLLSDRFSAERPKGSFSTLEIQRTEQGDSAMYLCASSPRRTGYTGELFFGEGSRLTVL.

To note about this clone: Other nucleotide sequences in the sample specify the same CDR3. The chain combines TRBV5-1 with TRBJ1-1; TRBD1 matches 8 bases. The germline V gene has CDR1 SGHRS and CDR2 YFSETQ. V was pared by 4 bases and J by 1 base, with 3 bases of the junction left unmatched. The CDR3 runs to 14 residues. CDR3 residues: CASSLDRGNTEAFF. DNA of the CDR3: TGCGCCAGCAGCCTTGACAGGGGGAACACTGAAGCTTTCTTT.

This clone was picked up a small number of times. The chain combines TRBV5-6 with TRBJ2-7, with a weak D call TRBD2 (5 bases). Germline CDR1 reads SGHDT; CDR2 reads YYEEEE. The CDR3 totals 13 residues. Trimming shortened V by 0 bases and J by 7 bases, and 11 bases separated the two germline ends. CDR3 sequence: CASSLGLTGEQYF. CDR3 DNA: TGTGCCAGCAGCTTGGGGTTGACGGGGGAGCAGTACTTC. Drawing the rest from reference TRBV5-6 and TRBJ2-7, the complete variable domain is DAGVTQSPTHLIKTRGQQVTLRCSPKSGHDTVSWYQQALGQGPQFIFQYYEEEERQRGNFPDRFSGHQFPNYSSELNVNALLLGDSALYLCASSLGLTGEQYFGPGTRLTVT.

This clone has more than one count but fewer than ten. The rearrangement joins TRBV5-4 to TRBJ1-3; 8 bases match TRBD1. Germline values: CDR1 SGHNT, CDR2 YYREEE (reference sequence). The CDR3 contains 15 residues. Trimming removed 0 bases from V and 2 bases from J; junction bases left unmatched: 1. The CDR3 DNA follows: TGTGCCAGCAGCTTGGCAGGGGGCCCTGGAAACACCATATATTTT. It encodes CASSLAGGPGNTIYF. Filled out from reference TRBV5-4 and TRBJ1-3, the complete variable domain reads ETGVTQSPTHLIKTRGQQVTLRCSSQSGHNTVSWYQQALGQGPQFIFQYYREEENGRGNFPPRFSGLQFPNYSSELNVNALELDDSALYLCASSLAGGPGNTIYFGEGSWLTVV.

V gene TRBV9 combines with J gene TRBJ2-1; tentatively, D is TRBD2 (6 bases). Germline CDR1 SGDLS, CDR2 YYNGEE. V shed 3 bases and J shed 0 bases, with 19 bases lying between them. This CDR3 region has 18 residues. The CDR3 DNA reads TGTGCCAGCAGCGCCGGGACTTGGAAAAAGAGCTCCTACAATGAGCAGTTCTTC. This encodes CASSAGTWKKSSYNEQFF.

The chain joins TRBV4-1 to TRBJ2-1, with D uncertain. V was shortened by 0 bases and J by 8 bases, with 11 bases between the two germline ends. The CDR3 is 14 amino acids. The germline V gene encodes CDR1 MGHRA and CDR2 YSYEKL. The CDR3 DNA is TGCGCCAGCAGCCAAGATCAGTTGGGCGATGAGCAGTTCTTC. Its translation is CASSQDQLGDEQFF.

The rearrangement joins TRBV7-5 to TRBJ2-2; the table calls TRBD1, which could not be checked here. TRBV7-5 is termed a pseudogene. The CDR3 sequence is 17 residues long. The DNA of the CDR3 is TGTGCCAGAAGCGGCAACGCGAGGGACAGCGTCAGCGGGGAGCTGTTTTTT. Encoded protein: CARSGNARDSVSGELFF.